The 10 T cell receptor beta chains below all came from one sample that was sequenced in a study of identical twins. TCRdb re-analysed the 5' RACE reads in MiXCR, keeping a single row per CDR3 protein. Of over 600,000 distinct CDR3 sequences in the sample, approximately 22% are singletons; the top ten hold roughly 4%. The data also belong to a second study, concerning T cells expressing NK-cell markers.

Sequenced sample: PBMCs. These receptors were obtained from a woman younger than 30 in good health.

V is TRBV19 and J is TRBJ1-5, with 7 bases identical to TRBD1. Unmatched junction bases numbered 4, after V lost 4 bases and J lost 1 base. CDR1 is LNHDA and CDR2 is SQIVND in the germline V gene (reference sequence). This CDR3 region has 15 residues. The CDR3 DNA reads TGTGCCAGTAGTACCCGGGACAGCAGCAATCAGCCCCAGCATTTT. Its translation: CASSTRDSSNQPQHF.

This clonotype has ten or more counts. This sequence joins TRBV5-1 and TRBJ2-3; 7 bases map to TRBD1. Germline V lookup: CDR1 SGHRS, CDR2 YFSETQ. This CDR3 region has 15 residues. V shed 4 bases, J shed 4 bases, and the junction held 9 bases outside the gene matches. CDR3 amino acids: CASSGWTGGPDTQYF. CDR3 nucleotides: TGCGCCAGCAGCGGATGGACAGGAGGCCCAGATACGCAGTATTTT.

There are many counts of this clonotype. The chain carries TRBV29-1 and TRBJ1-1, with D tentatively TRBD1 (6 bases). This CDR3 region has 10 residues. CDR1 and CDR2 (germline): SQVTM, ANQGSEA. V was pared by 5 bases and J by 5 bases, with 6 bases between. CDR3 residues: CSVQGTEAFF. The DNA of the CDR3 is TGCAGCGTTCAGGGGACTGAAGCTTTCTTT.

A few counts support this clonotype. This chain's CDR3 is CASIRQTNTEAFF. CDR3 in DNA: TGTGCCAGCATTAGACAGACGAACACTGAAGCTTTCTTT. The rearrangement uses TRBV6-5 and TRBJ1-1; a weak D match, TRBD1 (5 bases). CDR1 and CDR2 (germline): MNHEY, SVGAGI. V was pared by 7 bases and J by 1 base, with 10 bases between. The length of the CDR3 is 13 residues.

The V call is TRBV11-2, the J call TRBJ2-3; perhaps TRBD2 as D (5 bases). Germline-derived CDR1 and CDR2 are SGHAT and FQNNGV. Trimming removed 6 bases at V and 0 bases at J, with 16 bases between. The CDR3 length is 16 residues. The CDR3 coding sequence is TGTGCCAGCAGTTTGGGCGGAGGTGCTAGCACAGATACGCAGTATTTT. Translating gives CASSLGGGASTDTQYF.

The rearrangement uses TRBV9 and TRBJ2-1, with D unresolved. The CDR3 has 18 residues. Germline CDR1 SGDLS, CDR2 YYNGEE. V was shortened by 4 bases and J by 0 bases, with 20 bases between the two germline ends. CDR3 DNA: TGTGCCAGCAGCTCCCCCGTGACGAAGCGAAGCTCCTACAATGAGCAGTTCTTC. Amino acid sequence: CASSSPVTKRSSYNEQFF.

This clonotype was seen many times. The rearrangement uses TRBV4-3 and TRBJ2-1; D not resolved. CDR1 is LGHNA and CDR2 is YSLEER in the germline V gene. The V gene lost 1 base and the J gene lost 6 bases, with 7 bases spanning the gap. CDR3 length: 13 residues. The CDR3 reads CASSQGLTNEQFF. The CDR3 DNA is TGCGCCAGCAGCCAAGGACTCACCAATGAGCAGTTCTTC.

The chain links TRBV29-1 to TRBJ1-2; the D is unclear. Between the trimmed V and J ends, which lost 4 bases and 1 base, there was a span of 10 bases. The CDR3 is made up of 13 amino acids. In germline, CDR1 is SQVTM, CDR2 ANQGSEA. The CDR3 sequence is CSVADPLNYGYTF. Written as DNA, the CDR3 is TGCAGCGTTGCGGACCCTCTTAACTATGGCTACACCTTC.

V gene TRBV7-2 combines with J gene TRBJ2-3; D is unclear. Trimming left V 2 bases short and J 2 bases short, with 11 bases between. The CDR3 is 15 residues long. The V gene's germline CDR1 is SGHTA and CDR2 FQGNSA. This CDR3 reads CASSLSVPTTDTQYF. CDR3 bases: TGTGCCAGCAGCTTATCGGTGCCCACCACAGATACGCAGTATTTT.

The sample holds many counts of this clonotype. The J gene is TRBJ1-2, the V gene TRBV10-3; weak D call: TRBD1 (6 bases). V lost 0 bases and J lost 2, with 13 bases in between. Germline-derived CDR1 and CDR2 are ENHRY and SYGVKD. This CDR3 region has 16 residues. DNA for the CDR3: TGTGCCATCAGTGAGTCCGAGCTACAGGGAAACTATGGCTACACCTTC. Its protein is CAISESELQGNYGYTF.